One and the same sample provided the 17 T cell receptor beta chains below, sequenced in a study of post-analysis software for immune sequencing data (dated by TCRdb to the mid-2010s). Library preparation was by PCR. TCRdb names Illumina HiSeq 2500 as the instrument used. Unique molecular identifiers were incorporated into TCR beta cDNA libraries to reduce PCR and sequencing biases. TCRdb reanalyzed the raw reads on its own, using fastp at Q25 for trimming and MiXCR for clone calling, and kept in-frame beta chains. Under each unique CDR3 protein, matching rows form one entry showing the most common genes and DNA. This sample gives around 710,000 distinct CDR3 sequences in total; around 46% of them show up just once. The ten largest clonotypes hold roughly 5.2% of the sample. Study-wide findings and limitations: Patients showed significantly higher frequencies than controls for several TRBV segments, among them TRBV5-6, TRBV5-1 and TRBV20-1.

Their cognate antigens are unknown. Sequencing used blood. The receptors were gathered from a girl aged 5-17 years with multiple sclerosis.

The genes are TRBV11-3 and TRBJ2-3; 12 nucleotides line up with TRBD1. Trimming at V came to 3 bases and at J to 2 bases, leaving 9 bases not matched to a gene. CDR3 length: 18 amino acids. Germline-derived CDR1 and CDR2 are SGHNT and YENEEA. This chain's CDR3 is CASSLGDRGLPATDTQYF. The CDR3 nucleotides read TGTGCCAGCAGCTTGGGGGACAGGGGGCTCCCTGCCACAGATACGCAGTATTTT.

This clonotype was counted a few times. J is TRBJ2-5 and V is TRBV6-2 or TRBV6-3; TRBD2 matches 10 bases. CDR1 MNHEY and CDR2 SVGEGT come from the germline V gene. The ends lost 7 bases at V and 2 bases at J; junction bases unmatched: 16. The CDR3 contains 18 residues. CDR3 in amino acids: CASNGLWLAGVLQETQYF. For the CDR3, the DNA is TGTGCCAGCAACGGTTTGTGGCTAGCGGGAGTGTTACAAGAGACCCAGTACTTC.

The V and J genes are TRBV5-1 and TRBJ2-7; tentative D call: TRBD2 (5 bases). The CDR3 covers 16 residues. The ends were cut back, 0 bases at V and 3 bases at J, with 16 bases in the middle. Germline V gene lookup returns CDR1 SGHRS and CDR2 YFSETQ. CDR3 protein: CASSLGSGLASYEQYF. CDR3 sequence (DNA): TGCGCCAGCAGCTTGGGAAGTGGGCTAGCTAGCTACGAGCAGTACTTC.

In this sample, this clonotype turned up a few times. This chain uses TRBV20-1 with TRBJ2-7, with 9 bases lining up with TRBD1. The CDR3 runs 16 residues. Germline V gives CDR1 DFQATT, CDR2 SNEGSKA (reference sequence). With V trimmed by 3 bases and J by 5 bases, 14 bases remained unmatched. CDR3 residues: CSASTSSGTGLHEQYF. The CDR3 DNA follows: TGCAGTGCTAGCACTTCCTCCGGGACAGGGTTACACGAGCAGTACTTC.

A note on this clonotype: Given a much more abundant clone one base away, this may be a read error. The chain carries TRBV10-2 and TRBJ2-5; perhaps TRBD1 as D (5 bases). The CDR3 consists of 13 residues. Germline values: CDR1 WSHSY, CDR2 SAAADI. Here the CDR3 DNA reads TGCACCAGCAGTACCCAGGGTTGGGAGACCCAGTACTTC. Translation: CTSSTQGWETQYF.

The chain carries TRBV19 and TRBJ1-5; TRBD1 agrees at 7 bases. CDR1 is LNHDA and CDR2 is SQIVND in the germline V gene (reference sequence). The junction had 7 bases not matched to a gene; V was cut back by 5 bases and J by 3 bases. This CDR3 is built from 15 residues. The DNA of the CDR3 is TGTGCCAGTAGTCTCTGGGACAGCGACAATCAGCCCCAGCATTTT. Its protein product is CASSLWDSDNQPQHF.

This clonotype has more than one count but fewer than ten. V and J are TRBV3-1 and TRBJ2-7; TRBD2 aligns across 11 bases. The junction had 1 base not matched to a gene; V was cut back by 3 bases and J by 6 bases. CDR1 and CDR2 (germline): LGHDT, YNNKEL (reference sequence). This CDR3 spans 13 amino acids. The CDR3 protein is CASSQGTSGEQYF. The CDR3 DNA reads as TGTGCCAGCAGCCAGGGGACTAGCGGCGAGCAGTACTTC.

This clonotype was counted a few times. This chain joins TRBV7-2 and TRBJ2-1, with 13 positions matching TRBD2. With V trimmed by 5 bases and J by 2 bases, 6 bases remained unmatched. CDR1 SGHTA and CDR2 FQGNSA come from the germline V gene. This CDR3 contains 17 residues. CDR3 coding DNA: TGTGCCAGCAGCACGGGAGGGACTAGCGGGACCTACAATGAGCAGTTCTTC. It specifies CASSTGGTSGTYNEQFF.

The rearrangement joins TRBV5-1 to TRBJ2-7, with 11 bases matching TRBD2. This CDR3 has 16 amino acids. Germline V gene lookup returns CDR1 SGHRS and CDR2 YFSETQ. V trimming: 3 bases; J trimming: 5 bases; junction bases outside the gene matches: 10. CDR3 DNA: TGCGCCAGCAGCTGGGGACCGGGACTAGCGGCGGACGAGCAGTACTTC. Amino acid sequence: CASSWGPGLAADEQYF.

This chain connects TRBV5-5 to TRBJ1-1; D unclear. The V end was cut by 0 bases, the J end by 1 base, with 13 bases between. Germline V CDR1 and CDR2: SGHKS, YYEKEE (reference sequence). The CDR3 covers 16 residues. The CDR3 DNA is TGTGCCAGCAGCTTGGTTACCGGGCTTACGAACACTGAAGCTTTCTTT. Translating gives CASSLVTGLTNTEAFF. Full variable domain (rest looked up from reference TRBV5-5 and TRBJ1-1): DAGVTQSPTHLIKTRGQQVTLRCSPISGHKSVSWYQQVLGQGPQFIFQYYEKEERGRGNFPDRFSARQFPNYSSELNVNALLLGDSALYLCASSLVTGLTNTEAFFGQGTRLTVV.

The V call is TRBV6-1, the J call TRBJ2-2, with D perhaps matching TRBD1 or TRBD2 (8 bases each). Trimming took 8 bases from V and 2 from J, leaving 27 bases between them. The germline CDR1 and CDR2 sequences are MNHNS and SASEGT. CDR3 length: 19 amino acids. The CDR3 nucleotides are TGTGCCAGCGACAGGGGAGTAATAGCGGGATATGGCAACACCGGGGAGCTGTTTTTT. It translates to CASDRGVIAGYGNTGELFF.

The chain links TRBV20-1 to TRBJ2-1, with 7 nucleotides matching TRBD1. The V gene's germline CDR1 is DFQATT and CDR2 SNEGSKA (reference sequence). The length of the CDR3 is 15 residues. V lost 5 bases, J lost 14 bases, and 21 bases stayed unmatched. CDR3 residues: CSARKVQGPTGAEFF. The CDR3 bases are TGCAGTGCTCGAAAGGTGCAGGGGCCAACAGGGGCCGAGTTCTTC.

This clonotype was detected a few times. This chain uses TRBV27 with TRBJ1-5; TRBD1 might be the D (5 bases). The germline V gene has CDR1 MNHEY and CDR2 SMNVEV (reference sequence). Between the trimmed V and J ends, which lost 5 bases and 6 bases, there was a span of 14 bases. The CDR3 is made up of 14 amino acids. CDR3 sequence reads: CASSIRVGAQPQHF. CDR3 bases: TGTGCCAGCAGTATCAGGGTTGGCGCTCAGCCCCAGCATTTT.

J is TRBJ1-4 and V is TRBV4-3; 8 bases match TRBD1. Germline V gene data show CDR1 as LGHNA and CDR2 as YSLEER. CDR3 length: 16 amino acids. V trimming: 2 bases; J trimming: 4 bases; junction bases outside the gene matches: 6. CDR3 sequence: CASSQFLDRDNEKLFF. DNA for the CDR3: TGCGCCAGCAGCCAATTCCTGGACAGGGATAATGAAAAACTGTTTTTT.

This clonotype appeared a few times. This chain joins TRBV20-1 and TRBJ2-5; D may be TRBD2 (5 bases). The DNA end is more similar to TRBJ2-7, so the J call may be wrong. The CDR3 spans 13 residues. Germline lookup yields CDR1 DFQATT and CDR2 SNEGSKA (reference sequence). This CDR3 is CSARALGVYEQYF. CDR3 nucleotide sequence: TGCAGTGCTAGAGCCCTCGGGGTTTACGAGCAGTACTTC.

The gene calls are TRBV29-1 and TRBJ2-7; D is ambiguous. Trimming removed 5 bases at V and 1 base at J, with 9 bases between. This CDR3 is built from 12 residues. The germline V gene encodes CDR1 SQVTM and CDR2 ANQGSEA. The CDR3 reads CSVYGESYEQYF. CDR3 DNA: TGCAGCGTTTATGGCGAGTCCTACGAGCAGTACTTC.

Only a few counts were recorded for this clonotype. The chain employs TRBV10-3 and TRBJ2-5; D is ambiguous. Per germline, CDR1 ENHRY and CDR2 SYGVKD. The V end lost 0 bases, the J end lost 2 bases, and 13 bases lay between the germline ends. The CDR3 loop spans 16 amino acids. The CDR3 DNA reads as TGTGCCATCAGTGAGTCGAATTTCGGGCCTCAAGAGACCCAGTACTTC. Encoded protein: CAISESNFGPQETQYF.